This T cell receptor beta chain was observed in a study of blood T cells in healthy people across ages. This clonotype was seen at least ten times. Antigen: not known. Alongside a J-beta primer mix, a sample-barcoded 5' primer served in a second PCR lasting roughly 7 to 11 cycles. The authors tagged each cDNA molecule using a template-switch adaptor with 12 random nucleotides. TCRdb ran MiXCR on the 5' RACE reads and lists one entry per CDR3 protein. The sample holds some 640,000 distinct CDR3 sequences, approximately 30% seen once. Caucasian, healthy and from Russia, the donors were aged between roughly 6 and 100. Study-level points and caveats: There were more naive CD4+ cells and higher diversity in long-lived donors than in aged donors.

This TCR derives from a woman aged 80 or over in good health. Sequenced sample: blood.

In DNA form, the CDR3 reads TGCGCCAGCAGCTTGACAGGGGACACCGGGGAGCTGTTTTTT. Its protein product is CASSLTGDTGELFF. The gene calls are TRBV5-1 and TRBJ2-2; 7 bases are shared with TRBD1. Germline trimming cut 1 base from V and 3 bases from J; bases unmatched to any gene: 0. This CDR3 comprises 14 residues. From germline, CDR1 is SGHRS and CDR2 YFSETQ.